This is a list of T cell receptor beta chains from one sample in a study of shared clonotypes between healthy human individuals. The repertoire was sequenced with immunoSEQ multiplex PCR; TCRdb's copy has only in-frame clones and lacks some. The table has more than 1 million clones, around three quarters seen once. Sample: memory CD4+ T cells from PBMCs. Every receptor here comes from a man younger than 35 in good health. Some clones in this sample may be carry-over from other donors' samples. The CDR3 runs from the conserved cysteine through the conserved F or W. The D gene is left open where the match is weak. Part of the rows lack a size; the others show once, few, many or a class for expanded clones.

15,TRBV15,.,.,TRBJ1-2,TGTGCCACCAGCAGGGGGACCGACGGAAACTATGGCTACACCTTC,CATSRGTDGNYGYTF
17,TRBV30,.,.,TRBJ2-5,TGTGCCCTCGATTGGTTGGTCCGGGACAACCGAGGGGAGACCCAGTACTTC,CALDWLVRDNRGETQYF
15,TRBV27,TRBD1,.,TRBJ2-4,TGTGCCAGCAGGACAGGGGATCTAGCCAAAAACATTCAGTACTTC,CASRTGDLAKNIQYF
15,TRBV19,.,.,TRBJ2-5,TGTGCCAGTAGTATTTTGGCGGGATGGATTGAGACCCAGTACTTC,CASSILAGWIETQYF
15,TRBV5-4,TRBD1,.,TRBJ1-3,TGTGCCAGCAGCTTGGGACAGGGTACTGGAAACACCATATATTTT,CASSLGQGTGNTIYF
11,TRBV29-1,.,.,TRBJ1-3,TGCAGCGTGCTGGGAGGTAACACCATATATTTT,CSVLGGNTIYF
14,TRBV4-3,.,.,TRBJ1-5,TGCGCCAGCAGCCTTCGACAGGCGGGAGGGCCCCAGCATTTT,CASSLRQAGGPQHF
15,TRBV5-1,.,.,TRBJ1-1,TGCGCCAGCAGCTTACAGGGTTCGGGGAACACTGAAGCTTTCTTT,CASSLQGSGNTEAFF
15,TRBV30,TRBD2,.,TRBJ2-5,TGTGCCTGGAACCCGGGACTAGCGGGGCAAGAGACCCAGTACTTC,CAWNPGLAGQETQYF
14,TRBV18,.,few,TRBJ1-2,TGTGCCAGCTCACCAGGGGTAGCTAACTATGGCTACACCTTC,CASSPGVANYGYTF
14,TRBV6-1,TRBD2,.,TRBJ2-7,TGTGCCAGCAGTGAATTCTTTACTAGCGGGCCTTCCTACTTC,CASSEFFTSGPSYF
12,TRBV7-9,.,.,TRBJ1-5,TGTGCCAGCAGCCCGGAAAATCAGCCCCAGCATTTT,CASSPENQPQHF
16,TRBV28,.,.,TRBJ2-4,TGTGCCAGCAGCAAAGGAGGAAATTTAGCCAAAAACATTCAGTACTTC,CASSKGGNLAKNIQYF
16,TRBV5-1,TRBD1,.,TRBJ2-7,TGCGCCAGCAGCGGGGGGGCCGGGACAGGGAACTACGAGCAGTACTTC,CASSGGAGTGNYEQYF
14,TRBV7-9,.,.,TRBJ2-4,TGTGCCAGCAGCTCTTCCCGGGACGTAGACATTCAGTACTTC,CASSSSRDVDIQYF
11,TRBV2,.,once,TRBJ2-3,TGTGCCAGTAGGGGGGATGCTACGCAGTATTTT,CASRGDATQYF
14,TRBV5-1,.,.,TRBJ1-1,TGCGCCAGCAGCTTGGTAGGCAGCAACACTGAAGCTTTCTTT,CASSLVGSNTEAFF
11,TRBV20-1,.,.,TRBJ2-5,TGCAGTGCTAGACGTCAAGAGACCCAGTACTTC,CSARRQETQYF
14,TRBV7-9,TRBD1,few,TRBJ1-2,TGTGCCAGCAGCTCAGGACAGGCCAACTGGGGCTACACCTTC,CASSSGQANWGYTF
15,TRBV5-4,.,once,TRBJ1-6,TGTGCCAGCAGCCGGGACCCCGGGGGGAATTCACCCCTCCACTTT,CASSRDPGGNSPLHF
15,TRBV19,.,.,TRBJ1-4,TGTGCCAGTAGTACACGACAGGCTCGACATGAAAAACTGTTTTTT,CASSTRQARHEKLFF
16,TRBV10-3,TRBD1,.,TRBJ1-6,TGTGCCATCAGTCCGTTCCCCAGGGGGCGGGATTCACCCCTCCACTTT,CAISPFPRGRDSPLHF
13,TRBV18,.,.,TRBJ2-5,TGTGCCAGCTCAGACCAGTACCAAGAGACCCAGTACTTC,CASSDQYQETQYF
16,TRBV10-1,TRBD2,.,TRBJ2-1,TGCGCCAGCAGTGATATCCCAGCGGGAGGCTGCGATGAGCAGTTCTTC,CASSDIPAGGCDEQFF
14,TRBV7-8,TRBD2,.,TRBJ2-1,TGTGCCAGCAGCTTAGCGGGAGGGCCAAATGAGCAGTTCTTC,CASSLAGGPNEQFF
15,TRBV4-2,TRBD2,.,TRBJ2-7,TGTGCCAGCAGCCGCGGACTAGCGGCCACCTACGAGCAGTACTTC,CASSRGLAATYEQYF
11,TRBV20-1,.,few,TRBJ2-7,TGCAGTGCTAGCAACCAGGACGAGCAGTACTTC,CSASNQDEQYF
18,TRBV28,TRBD2,.,TRBJ2-1,TGTGCCAGCAGTGTGACGATAGCGGGAGGCCATCAGAGGAATGAGCAGTTCTTC,CASSVTIAGGHQRNEQFF
15,TRBV30,TRBD1,once,TRBJ2-7,TGTGCCTGGACGTACTGGGACAGGGGTAGGTACGAGCAGTACTTC,CAWTYWDRGRYEQYF
14,TRBV27,TRBD1,.,TRBJ1-5,TGTGCCAGCAGGCGGACAGGGAGCAATCAGCCCCAGCATTTT,CASRRTGSNQPQHF
14,TRBV4-2,.,.,TRBJ2-5,TGTGCCAGCAGCTCCCAATTGGCCGGGGAGACCCAGTACTTC,CASSSQLAGETQYF
13,TRBV30,.,.,TRBJ1-3,TGTGCCCGGGCACAGGGATCTGGAAACACCATATATTTT,CARAQGSGNTIYF
14,TRBV29-1,.,.,TRBJ1-1,TGCAGCGGCCAAGACAGAAGATCGAACACTGAAGCTTTCTTT,CSGQDRRSNTEAFF
15,TRBV27,.,.,TRBJ2-7,TGTGCCAGCAGTCCGACAGGTGGAGACTCCTACGAGCAGTACTTC,CASSPTGGDSYEQYF
19,TRBV5-1,TRBD2,.,TRBJ2-1,TGCGCCAGCAGCCCACCACCAAAAGACAGCGGGGGACTTAGCTGGGAGCAGTTCTTC,CASSPPPKDSGGLSWEQFF
15,TRBV18,TRBD1,once,TRBJ2-2,TGTGCCAGCTTACAAGGGACAGGGAACACCGGGGAGCTGTTTTTT,CASLQGTGNTGELFF
14,TRBV6-5,.,.,TRBJ1-2,TGTGCCAGCAGTCCGAGGGACAACTTCTATGGCTACACCTTC,CASSPRDNFYGYTF
13,TRBV30,TRBD1,.,TRBJ2-1,TGTGCCTGGAGCCGACAGGGTGCGGGTGAGCAGTTCTTC,CAWSRQGAGEQFF
15,TRBV6-5,.,once,TRBJ1-2,TGTGCCAGCAGCCCAGAGACAGGAGCTAACTATGGCTACACCTTC,CASSPETGANYGYTF
18,TRBV7-2,.,.,TRBJ1-3,TGTGCCAGCAGCTTAGGGGGGACACTTGCCTCGTTTGGAAACACCATATATTTT,CASSLGGTLASFGNTIYF
14,TRBV9,TRBD1,.,TRBJ2-5,TGTGCCAGCAGCGCCCGGGACAGTCAAGAGACCCAGTACTTC,CASSARDSQETQYF
17,TRBV29-1,TRBD1,.,TRBJ2-5,TGCAGCGTTGAAGGCATATGGACAGGCAAATTCCAAGAGACCCAGTACTTC,CSVEGIWTGKFQETQYF
15,TRBV19,TRBD2,.,TRBJ2-7,TGTGCCAGTAGTATATCTAGCGGAGGGGCCTACGAGCAGTACTTC,CASSISSGGAYEQYF
13,TRBV6-6,.,once,TRBJ1-1,TGTGCCAGCACCTTTAACGAATGGACTGAAGCTTTCTTT,CASTFNEWTEAFF
12,TRBV11-2,.,.,TRBJ2-7,TGTGCCAGCAGCTTAGCCAGCTACGAGCAGTACTTC,CASSLASYEQYF
16,TRBV7-9,.,.,TRBJ2-6,TGTGCCAGCAGCTTAGCCGCCTACTCTGGGGCCAACGTCCTGACTTTC,CASSLAAYSGANVLTF
15,TRBV27,.,few,TRBJ2-2,TGTGCCAGCAGTTTAGTGGACGGTCGGTCCGGGGAGCTGTTTTTT,CASSLVDGRSGELFF
13,TRBV19,.,.,TRBJ1-5,TGTGCCAGTAGTATAGAGGGAGGTCAGCCCCAGCATTTT,CASSIEGGQPQHF
12,TRBV13,.,.,TRBJ1-1,TGTGCCAGCAGCCCACGGGACGTAGAAGCTTTCTTT,CASSPRDVEAFF
16,TRBV7-2,.,.,TRBJ2-1,TGTGCCAGCAGCTTATCTTGGGTGAGCTCCTACAATGAGCAGTTCTTC,CASSLSWVSSYNEQFF